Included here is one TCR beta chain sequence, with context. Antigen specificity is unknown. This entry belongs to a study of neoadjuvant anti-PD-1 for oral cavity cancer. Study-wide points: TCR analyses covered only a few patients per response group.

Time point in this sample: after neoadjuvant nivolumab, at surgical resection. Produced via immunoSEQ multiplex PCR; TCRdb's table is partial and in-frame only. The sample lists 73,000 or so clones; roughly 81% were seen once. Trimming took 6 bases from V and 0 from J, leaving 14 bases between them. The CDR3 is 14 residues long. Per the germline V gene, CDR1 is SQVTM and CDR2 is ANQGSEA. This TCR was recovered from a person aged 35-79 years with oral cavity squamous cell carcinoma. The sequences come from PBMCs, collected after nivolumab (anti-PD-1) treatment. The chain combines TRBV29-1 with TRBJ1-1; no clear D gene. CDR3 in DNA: TGCAGCGTACTCGTACAGTATTTGAACACTGAAGCTTTCTTT. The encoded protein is CSVLVQYLNTEAFF.